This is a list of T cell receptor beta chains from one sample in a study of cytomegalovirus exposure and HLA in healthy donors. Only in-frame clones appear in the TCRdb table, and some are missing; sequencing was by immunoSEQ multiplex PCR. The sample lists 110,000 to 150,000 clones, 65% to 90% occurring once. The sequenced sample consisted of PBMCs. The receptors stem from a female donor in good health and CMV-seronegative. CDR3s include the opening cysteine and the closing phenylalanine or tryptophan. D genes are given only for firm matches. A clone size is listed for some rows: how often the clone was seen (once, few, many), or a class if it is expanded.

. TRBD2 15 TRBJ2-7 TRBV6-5 CASSYISGRDYEQYF TGTGCCAGCAGTTACATTAGCGGGAGAGACTACGAGCAGTACTTC
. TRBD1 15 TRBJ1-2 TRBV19 CASSARDRTNYGYTF TGTGCCAGTAGTGCCCGGGACAGAACTAACTATGGCTACACCTTC
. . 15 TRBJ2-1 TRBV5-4 CASRPDRDIYNEQFF TGTGCCAGCAGACCGGACCGGGACATATACAATGAGCAGTTCTTC
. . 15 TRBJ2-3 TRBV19 CASSMRFDSTDTQYF TGTGCCAGTAGTATGCGGTTCGACTCCACAGATACGCAGTATTTT
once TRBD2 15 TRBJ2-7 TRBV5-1 CASSLGASGGTEQYF TGCGCCAGCAGCTTGGGGGCTAGCGGGGGGACGGAGCAGTACTTC
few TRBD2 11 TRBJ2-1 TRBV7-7 CANTSGNEQFF TGTGCTAACACTAGCGGCAATGAGCAGTTCTTC
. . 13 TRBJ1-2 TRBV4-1 CASSQGRRDGYTF TGCGCCAGCAGCCAAGGAAGGAGGGATGGCTACACCTTC
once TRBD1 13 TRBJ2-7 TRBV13 CASSGQGGHEQYF TGTGCCAGCAGCGGACAGGGGGGGCACGAGCAGTACTTC
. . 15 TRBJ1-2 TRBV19 CASSIDLGTRAGYTF TGTGCCAGTAGTATAGACCTGGGGACTCGTGCTGGCTACACCTTC
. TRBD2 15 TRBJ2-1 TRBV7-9 CASSFGLAGAVEQFF TGTGCCAGCAGCTTTGGACTAGCGGGAGCGGTTGAGCAGTTCTTC
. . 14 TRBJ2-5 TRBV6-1 CASSIPQGDETQYF TGTGCCAGCAGTATTCCACAGGGCGACGAGACCCAGTACTTC
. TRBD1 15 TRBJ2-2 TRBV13 CASSLGTGRTGELFF TGTGCCAGCAGCCTCGGGACAGGTCGGACCGGGGAGCTGTTTTTT
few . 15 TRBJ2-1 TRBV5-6 CASSLGGPSYNEQFF TGTGCCAGCAGCTTAGGAGGTCCCTCCTACAATGAGCAGTTCTTC
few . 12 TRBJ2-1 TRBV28 CASSLGGGGEFF TGTGCCAGCAGTTTGGGAGGTGGAGGGGAGTTCTTC
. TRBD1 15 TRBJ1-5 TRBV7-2 CASSLVGLGQGPQHF TGTGCCAGCAGCTTAGTGGGCCTCGGACAGGGGCCCCAGCATTTT
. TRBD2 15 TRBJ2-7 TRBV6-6 CASSYSPSGTYEQYF TGTGCCAGCAGTTACAGCCCTAGCGGCACCTACGAGCAGTACTTC
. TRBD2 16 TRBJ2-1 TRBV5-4 CASSPMEGSGSGEQFF TGTGCCAGCAGCCCAATGGAGGGTAGCGGGAGCGGTGAGCAGTTCTTC
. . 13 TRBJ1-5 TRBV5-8 CASSPGKGQPQHF TGTGCCAGCAGCCCCGGGAAGGGACAGCCCCAGCATTTT
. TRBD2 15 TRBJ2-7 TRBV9 CASSVGTSGSSEQYF TGTGCCAGCAGCGTCGGGACTAGCGGGAGTAGCGAGCAGTACTTC
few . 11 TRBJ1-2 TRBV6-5 CASSSRGGYTF TGTGCCAGCAGTTCTAGAGGAGGCTACACCTTC
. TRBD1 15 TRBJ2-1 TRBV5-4 CASSLPGQGTNEQFF TGTGCCAGCAGCTTACCGGGACAGGGGACCAATGAGCAGTTCTTC
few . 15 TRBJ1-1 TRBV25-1 CASRQTGTLNTEAFF TGTGCCAGCAGGCAGACCGGGACTCTAAACACTGAAGCTTTCTTT